Each of the 16 T cell receptor beta chains below was sequenced from the same sample in a study of shared clonotypes between healthy human individuals (dated by TCRdb to 2019 to 2021). Library construction relied on the immunoSEQ multiplex PCR assay. What TCRdb holds here is the immuneACCESS table cut down to in-frame rearrangements. Part of the clones is not present; checked against another copy, under half of the missing clones reflect an unresolved V gene, and the others are unexplained. The sample data list millions of clones, and 90% to 95% of these were observed just once. Over 0.12% of the sample comes from the top ten. Sequenced input: naive CD4+ T cells sorted from blood. Per the publication, the cell subset or site label means: CD45RA+ positively selected. The receptors shown here come from a man younger than 30 in good health.

This rearrangement joins TRBV11-2 to TRBJ1-6; D uncertain. Trimming took 1 base from V and 6 from J, leaving 7 bases between them. Germline-derived CDR1 and CDR2 are SGHAT and FQNNGV. This CDR3 is built from 14 residues. As DNA, the CDR3 is TGTGCCAGCAGCTTAGGACAAAGTAATTCACCCCTCCACTTT. As protein: CASSLGQSNSPLHF.

As regards this clone: Other DNA sequences in the sample encode the same CDR3. V is TRBV4-2 and J is TRBJ2-7, with 11 bases identical to TRBD2. Per the germline V gene, CDR1 is LGHNA and CDR2 is YNFKEQ. The CDR3 spans 15 residues. V gave up 4 bases and J gave up 1 base; unmatched junction bases: 3. CDR3: CASSPSGGSSYEQYF. DNA for the CDR3: TGTGCCAGCAGCCCTAGCGGGGGGTCATCCTACGAGCAGTACTTC.

V gene TRBV5-4 combines with J gene TRBJ2-2; 13 bases map to TRBD2. CDR1 and CDR2 (germline): SGHNT, YYREEE (reference sequence). The CDR3 is 18 amino acids. V lost 4 bases to trimming and J lost 2 bases; unmatched junction nucleotides: 8. CDR3: CASSPGGLAGANTGELFF. DNA for the CDR3: TGTGCCAGCAGCCCTGGTGGACTAGCGGGGGCCAACACCGGGGAGCTGTTTTTT.

This rearrangement joins TRBV12-5 to TRBJ2-1; D may be TRBD1 or TRBD2 (5 bases each). Germline values: CDR1 LGHNT, CDR2 FRNRAP. V shed 3 bases and J shed 8 bases, with 20 bases lying between them. The CDR3 loop spans 16 amino acids. CDR3 DNA sequence: TGTGCTAGTGGTTTTGTGTTCGAGGGAGAGGGGCATGAGCAGTTCTTC. The encoded protein is CASGFVFEGEGHEQFF.

Of note for this clone: The sample has other DNA sequences that encode this CDR3 too. This chain uses TRBV18 with TRBJ1-3; D not resolved. Germline CDR1 KGHSH, CDR2 LQKENI. This CDR3 has 12 residues. Trimming removed 2 bases from V and 4 bases from J, with 3 bases in between. CDR3: CASSPDGNTIYF. Written as DNA, the CDR3 is TGTGCCAGCTCACCAGACGGAAACACCATATATTTT.

CDR3 nucleotides: TGTGCCAGCAGTCGCTCAGGGGACCCGAACACTGAAGCTTTCTTT. Its protein product is CASSRSGDPNTEAFF. The V and J genes are TRBV6-1 and TRBJ1-1; D may be TRBD1 (6 bases). The CDR3 sequence is 15 residues long. The germline V gene encodes CDR1 MNHNS and CDR2 SASEGT. Between the trimmed V and J ends, which lost 5 bases and 1 base, there was a span of 14 bases.

J is TRBJ1-2 and V is TRBV7-9, with TRBD1 matching over 8 bases. Losses at the gene ends were 6 bases for V and 4 bases for J; bases not matched to a gene: 7. CDR3 length equals 14 residues. Germline assignment: CDR1 SEHNR and CDR2 FQNEAQ (reference sequence). CDR3 residues: CASSLTTGGYGYTF. The CDR3 DNA reads as TGTGCCAGCAGTTTGACTACAGGGGGCTATGGCTACACCTTC.

This sequence joins TRBV19 and TRBJ2-7; TRBD1 matches 10 bases. Trimming cost V 8 bases and J 7 bases; bases outside gene matches: 14. The CDR3 covers 15 residues. In germline, CDR1 is LNHDA, CDR2 SQIVND (reference sequence). The CDR3 protein is CASAFSGTGVWEQYF. DNA of the CDR3: TGTGCCAGTGCCTTCTCCGGGACAGGGGTGTGGGAGCAGTACTTC.

This chain uses TRBV21-1 with TRBJ2-7; the tabulated D call, TRBD2, remains unverified against the DNA. TRBV21-1 is a documented pseudogene. This CDR3 has 15 amino acids. Here the CDR3 DNA reads TGTGCCAGCAGCAAGCCCCTAGCGAGCTCCTACGAGCAGTACTTC. It translates to CASSKPLASSYEQYF.

The V gene is TRBV14, the J gene TRBJ2-2; D might be TRBD2 (5 bases). The CDR3 length is 15 residues. Trimming shortened V by 2 bases and J by 8 bases, and 15 bases separated the two germline ends. CDR1 and CDR2 from the germline V gene are SGHDN and FVKESK. CDR3 DNA sequence: TGTGCCAGCAGCCAACGAGGACTGGGCCGAGGGGAGCTGTTTTTT. This gives the protein CASSQRGLGRGELFF.

The V gene is TRBV7-6, the J gene TRBJ2-2; 8 nucleotides agree with TRBD1. CDR1 and CDR2 (germline): SGHVS, FNYEAQ. The trim removed 1 base at V and 4 bases at J, leaving 5 bases unmatched. The CDR3 runs 16 residues. Here the CDR3 reads CASSLGSGGFTGELFF. The CDR3, as DNA: TGTGCCAGCAGCTTAGGTTCAGGGGGCTTCACCGGGGAGCTGTTTTTT.

This clone was seen a few times. J is TRBJ1-5 and V is TRBV6-1, with 8 positions matching TRBD1. Germline V CDR1 and CDR2: MNHNS, SASEGT. Trimming cost V 3 bases and J 14 bases; bases outside gene matches: 3. The CDR3 sequence is 11 residues long. CDR3 region: CASSEDREEHF. CDR3 nucleotide sequence: TGTGCCAGCAGTGAGGACAGGGAGGAGCATTTT.

CDR3 protein: CASSQDWAGGSNEQFF. In nucleotides, the CDR3 is TGCGCCAGCAGCCAAGATTGGGCGGGAGGTTCCAATGAGCAGTTCTTC. The chain joins TRBV4-1 to TRBJ2-1; 8 nucleotides agree with TRBD2. CDR1 and CDR2 from the germline V gene are MGHRA and YSYEKL. V was pared by 0 bases and J by 6 bases, with 7 bases of the junction left unmatched. The CDR3 extends over 16 amino acids.

The rearrangement uses TRBV6-1 and TRBJ2-1, with a possible D match to TRBD2 (6 bases). The CDR3 loop spans 16 amino acids. The germline CDR1 and CDR2 sequences are MNHNS and SASEGT. The germline V and J ends were trimmed by 4 bases and 4 bases, with 17 bases remaining between them. CDR3 sequence: CASSVSGAGSYNEQFF. CDR3 nucleotide sequence: TGTGCCAGCAGTGTATCAGGAGCGGGTTCTTACAATGAGCAGTTCTTC.

The chain links TRBV7-2 to TRBJ1-4; D call uncertain. The CDR3 length is 16 residues. Germline-derived CDR1 and CDR2 are SGHTA and FQGNSA. Trimming cost V 9 bases and J 4 bases, with 21 bases left between them. CDR3 region: CASTKAGRQLNEKLFF. DNA of the CDR3: TGTGCCAGTACCAAGGCTGGGAGACAACTTAATGAAAAACTGTTTTTT.

The chain joins TRBV11-1 to TRBJ2-1, with D possibly matching TRBD2 (7 bases). From germline, CDR1 is SGHAT and CDR2 FQDESV (reference sequence). V was shortened by 7 bases and J by 0 bases, with 13 bases between the two germline ends. The CDR3 runs to 15 residues. CDR3 loop: CASTRGGGSYNEQFF. In DNA form, the CDR3 reads TGTGCCAGCACCCGAGGGGGGGGCTCCTACAATGAGCAGTTCTTC.